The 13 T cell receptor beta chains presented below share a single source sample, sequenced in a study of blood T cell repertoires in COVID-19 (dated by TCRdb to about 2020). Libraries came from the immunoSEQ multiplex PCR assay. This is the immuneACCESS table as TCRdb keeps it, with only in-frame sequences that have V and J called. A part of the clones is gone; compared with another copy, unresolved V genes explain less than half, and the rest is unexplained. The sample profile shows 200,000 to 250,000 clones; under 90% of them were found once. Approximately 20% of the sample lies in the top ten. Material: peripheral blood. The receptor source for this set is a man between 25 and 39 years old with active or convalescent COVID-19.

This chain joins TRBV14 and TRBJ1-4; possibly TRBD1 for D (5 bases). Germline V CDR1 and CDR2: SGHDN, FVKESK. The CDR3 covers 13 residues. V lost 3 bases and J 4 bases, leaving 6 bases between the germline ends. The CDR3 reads CASSQGLNEKLFF. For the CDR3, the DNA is TGTGCCAGCAGCCAGGGACTTAATGAAAAACTGTTTTTT.

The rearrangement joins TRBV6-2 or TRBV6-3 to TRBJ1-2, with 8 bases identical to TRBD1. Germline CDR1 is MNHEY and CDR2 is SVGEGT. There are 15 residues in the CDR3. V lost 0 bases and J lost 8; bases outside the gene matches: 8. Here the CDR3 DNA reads TGTGCCAGCAGTTACTCTAGGACAGGGTACGACGGCTACACCTTC. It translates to CASSYSRTGYDGYTF.

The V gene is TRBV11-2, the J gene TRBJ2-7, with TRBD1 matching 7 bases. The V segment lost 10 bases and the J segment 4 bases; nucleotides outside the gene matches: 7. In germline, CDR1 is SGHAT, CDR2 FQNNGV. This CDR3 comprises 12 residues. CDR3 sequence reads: CAISTDRYEQYF. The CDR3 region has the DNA TGTGCCATCTCCACGGACAGGTACGAGCAGTACTTC.

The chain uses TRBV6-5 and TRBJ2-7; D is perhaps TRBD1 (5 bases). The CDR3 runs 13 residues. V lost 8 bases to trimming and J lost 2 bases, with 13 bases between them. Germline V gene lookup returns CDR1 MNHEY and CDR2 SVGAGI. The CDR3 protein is CASGRGPTYEQYF. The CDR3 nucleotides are TGTGCCAGCGGTAGGGGCCCGACCTACGAGCAGTACTTC.

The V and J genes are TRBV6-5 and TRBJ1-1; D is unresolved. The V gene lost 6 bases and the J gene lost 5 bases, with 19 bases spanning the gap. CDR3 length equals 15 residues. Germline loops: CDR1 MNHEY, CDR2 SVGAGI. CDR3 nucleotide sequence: TGTGCCAGCAGCGCCCGATCCCTACTAGGGACTGAAGCTTTCTTT. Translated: CASSARSLLGTEAFF.

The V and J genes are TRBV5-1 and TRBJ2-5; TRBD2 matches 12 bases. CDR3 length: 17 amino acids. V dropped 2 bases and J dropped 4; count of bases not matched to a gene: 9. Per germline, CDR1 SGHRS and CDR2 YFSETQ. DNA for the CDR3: TGCGCCAGCAGCTTAGAGGCTAGCGGGGGGGCCGGAGAGACCCAGTACTTC. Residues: CASSLEASGGAGETQYF.

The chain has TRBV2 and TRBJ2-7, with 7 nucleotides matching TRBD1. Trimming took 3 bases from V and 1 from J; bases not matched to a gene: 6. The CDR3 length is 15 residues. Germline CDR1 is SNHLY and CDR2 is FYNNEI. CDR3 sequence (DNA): TGTGCCAGCAGTGATTGGACAGGATTATCCTACGAGCAGTACTTC. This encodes CASSDWTGLSYEQYF.

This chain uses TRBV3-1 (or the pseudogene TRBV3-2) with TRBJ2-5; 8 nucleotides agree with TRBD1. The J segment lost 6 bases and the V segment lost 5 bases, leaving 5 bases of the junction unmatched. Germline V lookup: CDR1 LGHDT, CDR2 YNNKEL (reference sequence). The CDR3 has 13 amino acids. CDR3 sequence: CASSATGAKTQYF. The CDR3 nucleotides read TGTGCCAGCAGCGCGACAGGGGCGAAGACCCAGTACTTC.

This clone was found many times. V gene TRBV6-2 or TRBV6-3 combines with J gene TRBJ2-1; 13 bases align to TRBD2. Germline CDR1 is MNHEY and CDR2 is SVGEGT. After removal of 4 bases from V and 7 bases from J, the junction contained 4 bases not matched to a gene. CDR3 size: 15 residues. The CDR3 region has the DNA TGTGCCAGCAGTTCGAAGACTAGCGGGGGGAATGAGCAGTTCTTC. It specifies CASSSKTSGGNEQFF.

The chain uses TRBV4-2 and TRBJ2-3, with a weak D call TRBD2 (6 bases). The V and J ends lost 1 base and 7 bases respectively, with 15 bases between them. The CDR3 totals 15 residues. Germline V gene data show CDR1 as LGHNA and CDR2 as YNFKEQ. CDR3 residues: CASSQAGGGLNTQYF. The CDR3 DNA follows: TGTGCCAGCAGCCAAGCAGGTGGGGGACTCAATACGCAGTATTTT.

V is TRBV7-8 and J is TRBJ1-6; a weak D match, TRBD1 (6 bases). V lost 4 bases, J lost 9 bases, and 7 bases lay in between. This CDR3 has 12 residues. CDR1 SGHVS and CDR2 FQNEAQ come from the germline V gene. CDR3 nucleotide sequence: TGTGCCAGCAGCTACAGGGTTTCACCCCTCCACTTT. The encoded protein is CASSYRVSPLHF.

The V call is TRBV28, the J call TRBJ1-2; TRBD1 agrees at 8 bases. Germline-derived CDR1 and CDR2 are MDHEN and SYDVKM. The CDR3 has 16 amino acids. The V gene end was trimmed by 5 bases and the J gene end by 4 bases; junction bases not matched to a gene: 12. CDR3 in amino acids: CASSPQGQARGYGYTF. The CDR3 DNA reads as TGTGCCAGCAGTCCACAGGGACAGGCAAGGGGCTATGGCTACACCTTC.

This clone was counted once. The CDR3 loop is CASSKSLSYEQYF. The DNA for the CDR3 is TGTGCCAGCAGTAAGAGTCTCTCCTACGAGCAGTACTTC. The chain is built from TRBV28 and TRBJ2-7; no clear D gene. V lost 5 bases, J lost 0 bases, and 8 bases lay in between. The length of the CDR3 is 13 residues. The germline V gene encodes CDR1 MDHEN and CDR2 SYDVKM.